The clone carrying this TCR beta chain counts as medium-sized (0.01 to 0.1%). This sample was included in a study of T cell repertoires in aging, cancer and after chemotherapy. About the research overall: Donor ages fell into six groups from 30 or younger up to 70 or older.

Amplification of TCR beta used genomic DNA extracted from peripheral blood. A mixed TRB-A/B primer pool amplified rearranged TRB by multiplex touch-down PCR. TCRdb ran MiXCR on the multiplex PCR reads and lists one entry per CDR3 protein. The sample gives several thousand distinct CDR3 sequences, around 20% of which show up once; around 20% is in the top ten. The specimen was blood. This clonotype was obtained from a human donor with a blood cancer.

The CDR3 is CASSLTLGRIYNSPLHF. CDR3 nucleotides: TGTGCCAGCAGCTTAACCCTAGGGAGGATCTATAATTCACCCCTCCACTTT. The chain is built from TRBV13 and TRBJ1-6; D remains unclear. V lost 2 bases and J 3 bases, leaving 14 bases between the germline ends. The CDR3 is 17 residues long. Germline V gene data show CDR1 as PRHDT and CDR2 as FYEKMQ (reference sequence).